This section outlines one T cell receptor (beta chain) sequence together with its context. The sample comes from a study of T cell changes during pregnancy in multiple sclerosis. V lost 7 bases and J lost 6; bases outside the gene matches: 11. CDR1 is MNHEY and CDR2 is SMNVEV in the germline V gene (reference sequence). The CDR3 runs 15 residues. The protocol was immunoSEQ multiplex PCR, while the TCRdb copy is restricted to in-frame clones and leaves out a portion. The table shows 20,000 to 25,000 clones, with approximately 90% occurring only once. This clonotype was obtained from a female donor with multiple sclerosis, enrolled in a pregnancy study. The V gene is TRBV27, the J gene TRBJ2-2; the match to TRBD2 covers 7 bases. The material sequenced was CD8+ T cells from peripheral blood mononuclear cells, taken in the first trimester of pregnancy. The CDR3 DNA is TGTGCCAGCACCCACGGGACTACCGTATCCGGGGAGCTGTTTTTT. This gives the protein CASTHGTTVSGELFF.